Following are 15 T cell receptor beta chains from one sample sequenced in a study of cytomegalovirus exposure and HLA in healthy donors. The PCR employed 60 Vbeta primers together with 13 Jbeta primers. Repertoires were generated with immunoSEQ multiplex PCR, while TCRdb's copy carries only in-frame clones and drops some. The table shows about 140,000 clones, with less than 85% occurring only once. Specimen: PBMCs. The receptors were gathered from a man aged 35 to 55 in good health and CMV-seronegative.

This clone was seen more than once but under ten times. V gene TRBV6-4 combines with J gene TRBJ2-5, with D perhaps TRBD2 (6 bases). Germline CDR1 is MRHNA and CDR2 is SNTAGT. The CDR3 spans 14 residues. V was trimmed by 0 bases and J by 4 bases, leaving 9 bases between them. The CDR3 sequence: CASSDSWGGETQYF. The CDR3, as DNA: TGTGCCAGCAGTGACTCATGGGGAGGAGAGACCCAGTACTTC.

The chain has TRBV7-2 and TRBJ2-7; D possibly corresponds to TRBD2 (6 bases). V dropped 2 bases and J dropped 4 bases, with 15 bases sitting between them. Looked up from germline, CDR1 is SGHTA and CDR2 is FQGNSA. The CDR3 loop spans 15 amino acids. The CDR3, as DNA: TGTGCCAGCAGCTTACTCAGCGGGCGAAGGTACGAGCAGTACTTC. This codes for CASSLLSGRRYEQYF. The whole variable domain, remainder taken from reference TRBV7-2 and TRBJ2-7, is GAGVSQSPSNKVTEKGKDVELRCDPISGHTALYWYRQSLGQGLEFLIYFQGNSAPDKSGLPSDRFSAERTGGSVSTLTIQRTQQEDSAVYLCASSLLSGRRYEQYFGPGTRLTVT.

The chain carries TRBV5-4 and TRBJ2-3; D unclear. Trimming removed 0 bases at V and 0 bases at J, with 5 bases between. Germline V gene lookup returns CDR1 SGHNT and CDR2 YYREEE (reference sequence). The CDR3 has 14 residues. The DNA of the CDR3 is TGTGCCAGCAGCTTGGCGAGCAGCACAGATACGCAGTATTTT. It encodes CASSLASSTDTQYF. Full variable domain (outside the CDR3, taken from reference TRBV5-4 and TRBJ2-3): ETGVTQSPTHLIKTRGQQVTLRCSSQSGHNTVSWYQQALGQGPQFIFQYYREEENGRGNFPPRFSGLQFPNYSSELNVNALELDDSALYLCASSLASSTDTQYFGPGTRLTVL.

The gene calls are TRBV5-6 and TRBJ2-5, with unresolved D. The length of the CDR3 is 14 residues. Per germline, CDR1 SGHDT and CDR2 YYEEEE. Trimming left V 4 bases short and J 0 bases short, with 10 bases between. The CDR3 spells CASSVLANQETQYF. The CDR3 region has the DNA TGTGCCAGCAGCGTTTTAGCAAACCAAGAGACCCAGTACTTC.

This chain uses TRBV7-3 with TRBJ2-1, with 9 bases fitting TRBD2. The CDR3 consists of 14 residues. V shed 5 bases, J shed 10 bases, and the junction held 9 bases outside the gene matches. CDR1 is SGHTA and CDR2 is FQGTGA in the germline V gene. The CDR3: CASSPLRGGEEQFF. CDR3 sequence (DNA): TGTGCCAGCAGCCCCCTGCGGGGGGGTGAAGAGCAGTTCTTC.

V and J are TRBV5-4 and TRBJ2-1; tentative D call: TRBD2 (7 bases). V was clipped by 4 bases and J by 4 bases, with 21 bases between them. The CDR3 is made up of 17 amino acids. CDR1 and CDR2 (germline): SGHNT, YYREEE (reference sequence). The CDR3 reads CASSGGGLGTSYNEQFF. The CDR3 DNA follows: TGTGCCAGCAGCGGGGGGGGGCTAGGGACCTCGTACAATGAGCAGTTCTTC.

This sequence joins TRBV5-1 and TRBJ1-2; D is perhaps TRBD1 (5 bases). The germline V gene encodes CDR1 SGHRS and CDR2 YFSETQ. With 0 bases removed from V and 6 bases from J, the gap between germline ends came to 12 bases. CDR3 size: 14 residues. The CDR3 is CASSLEGASNGYTF. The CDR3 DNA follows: TGCGCCAGCAGCTTGGAAGGGGCCTCTAATGGCTACACCTTC.

The CDR3 DNA reads as TGTGCCAGTAGTATAGACAGGGAGGTCTATGGCTACACCTTC. Protein: CASSIDREVYGYTF. The gene calls are TRBV19 and TRBJ1-2; possibly TRBD1 for D (5 bases). Germline lookup yields CDR1 LNHDA and CDR2 SQIVND (reference sequence). The CDR3 has 14 residues. V was trimmed by 0 bases and J by 4 bases, leaving 9 bases between them.

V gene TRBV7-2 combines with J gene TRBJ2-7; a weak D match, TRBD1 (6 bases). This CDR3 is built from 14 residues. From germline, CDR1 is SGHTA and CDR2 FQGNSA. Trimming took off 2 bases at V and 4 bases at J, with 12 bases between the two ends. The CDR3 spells CASSLTGTYYEQYF. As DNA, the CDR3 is TGTGCCAGCAGCTTAACAGGGACCTATTACGAGCAGTACTTC.

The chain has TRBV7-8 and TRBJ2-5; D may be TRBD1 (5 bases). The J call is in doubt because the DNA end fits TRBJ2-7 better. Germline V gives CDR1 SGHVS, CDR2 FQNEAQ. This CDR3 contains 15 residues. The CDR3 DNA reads TGTGCCAGCAGCCAAAACACAGGTTTCACCTACGAGCAGTACTTC. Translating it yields CASSQNTGFTYEQYF.

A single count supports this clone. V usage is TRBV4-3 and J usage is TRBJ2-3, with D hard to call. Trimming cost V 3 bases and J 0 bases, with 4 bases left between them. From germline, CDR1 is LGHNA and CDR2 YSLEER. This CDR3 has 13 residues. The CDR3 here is CASSQSSTDTQYF. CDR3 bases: TGCGCCAGCAGCCAGTCGAGCACAGATACGCAGTATTTT.

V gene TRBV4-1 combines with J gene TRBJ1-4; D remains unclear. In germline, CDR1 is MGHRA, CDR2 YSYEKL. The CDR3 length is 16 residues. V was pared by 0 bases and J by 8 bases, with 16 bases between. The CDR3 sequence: CASSQERSQGSEKLFF. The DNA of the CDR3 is TGCGCCAGCAGCCAAGAAAGGTCCCAAGGGAGCGAAAAACTGTTTTTT.

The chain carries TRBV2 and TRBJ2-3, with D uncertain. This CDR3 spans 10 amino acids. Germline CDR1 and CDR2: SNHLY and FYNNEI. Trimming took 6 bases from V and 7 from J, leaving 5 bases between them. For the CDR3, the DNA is TGTGCCAGCAGACTCCATACGCAGTATTTT. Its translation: CASRLHTQYF. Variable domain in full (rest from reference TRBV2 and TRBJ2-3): EPEVTQTPSHQVTQMGQEVILRCVPISNHLYFYWYRQILGQKVEFLVSFYNNEISEKSEIFDDQFSVERPDGSNFTLKIRSTKLEDSAMYFCASRLHTQYFGPGTRLTVL.

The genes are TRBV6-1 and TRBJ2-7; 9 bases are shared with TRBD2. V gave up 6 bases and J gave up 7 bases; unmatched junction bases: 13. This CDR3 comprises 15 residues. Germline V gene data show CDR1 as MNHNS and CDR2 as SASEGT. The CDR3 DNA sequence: TGTGCCAGCAGGAACTCTTTTAGCGGGAGTTGGGAGCAGTACTTC. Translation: CASRNSFSGSWEQYF.

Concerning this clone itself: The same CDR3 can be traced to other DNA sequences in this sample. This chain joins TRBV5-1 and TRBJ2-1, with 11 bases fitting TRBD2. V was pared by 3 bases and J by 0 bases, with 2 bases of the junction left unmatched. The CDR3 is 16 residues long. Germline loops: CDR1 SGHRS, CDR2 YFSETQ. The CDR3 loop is CASSSLAGGSYNEQFF. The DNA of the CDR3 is TGCGCCAGCAGCTCCCTAGCGGGGGGCTCCTACAATGAGCAGTTCTTC.